The clone carrying this T cell receptor beta chain was detected only once. The entry originates in a study of shared clonotypes between healthy human individuals. On the study more broadly: Aged between 18 and 49, the donors were a couple of women and a few men. Three plates were used per donor for CD4 naive, three for CD4 memory, two for CD8 naive and one for CD8 memory.

Germline assignment: CDR1 SGHNT and CDR2 YYREEE (reference sequence). V was cut by 4 bases and J by 2 bases, with 15 bases left in between. The CDR3 runs to 15 residues. Terminally differentiated effector memory CD45RA+ cells were left out of the naive CD8 fraction, which was CD45RO-negative and positively selected for CCR7. TCRdb's copy holds only in-frame clones and misses some; the assay was immunoSEQ multiplex PCR. The sample includes around 600,000 clones, roughly 95% of them seen just once. Sequenced: naive CD8+ T cells sorted from blood. The chain employs TRBV5-4 and TRBJ1-1; D unclear. This sequence was found in a woman aged 25 to 45 in good health. The CDR3 loop is CASSRRESYNTEAFF. The CDR3 DNA reads as TGTGCCAGCAGCCGCCGGGAATCTTATAACACTGAAGCTTTCTTT.